This TCR beta chain derives from a study of memory CD4+ T cells and cytomegalovirus serostatus. Study information: Donors were healthy Belgian adults, several CMV seropositive and 20 to 30 seronegative.

Profiled with immunoSEQ multiplex PCR; TCRdb holds only in-frame clones, not every one. The sample shows about 60,000 clones, 75% to 80% of them seen only once. Comment on this clone: Its specificity is unknown.

The sort gate was single viable CD3+CD4+CD8-CD45RO+ cells for memory CD4+ T cells. Serostatus was set by detecting CMV pp150, pp28, p38, p52 IgG. The V end was cut by 5 bases, the J end by 6 bases, with 14 bases between. The CDR3 is 12 residues long. Germline CDR1 SQVTM, CDR2 ANQGSEA. Study-wide points: Of 164 reported CMV TCRbeta sequences, 65 to 85 were found in memory CD4+ repertoires.

Material for sequencing was memory CD4+ T cells from blood. The sequence was collected from an adult in good health and CMV-seronegative. This sequence joins TRBV29-1 and TRBJ2-7, with no clear D. CDR3 region: CSVLRNQREQYF. The CDR3 DNA follows: TGCAGCGTTCTTAGGAATCAGCGCGAGCAGTACTTC.